Listed below are T cell receptor beta chains from one sample, sequenced in a study of blood T cell repertoires in COVID-19. The data were produced by immunoSEQ multiplex PCR, yet TCRdb's version contains in-frame clones alone and is incomplete. The sample includes under 60,000 clones, roughly 87% seen only once; the top ten take about 9.4%. The sample taken for sequencing was peripheral blood. The receptor source for this set is a human donor with acute or convalescent COVID-19. The donor label of this sample is uncertain. The conserved cysteine and the conserved F or W are not part of the CDR3 here. Each record gives: clone size, V gene, CDR3 protein. Part of the rows lack a size; the others show once, few, many or a class for expanded clones.

clone_size: NA; v_call: TRBV6-1; cdr3_aa: ASSEATAGGIEAF
clone_size: NA; v_call: TRBV30; cdr3_aa: AWSGRGFSTDTQY
clone_size: NA; v_call: TRBV5-1; cdr3_aa: ASTWGQGDEKLF
clone_size: NA; v_call: TRBV19; cdr3_aa: ASSMEGIGANVLT
clone_size: NA; v_call: TRBV14; cdr3_aa: ASSQFHGGTSAYPSYEQY
clone_size: NA; v_call: TRBV18; cdr3_aa: ASSQLDTKVWTEAF
clone_size: NA; v_call: TRBV6-1; cdr3_aa: ASSEPGRLAGRDTQY
clone_size: NA; v_call: TRBV4-2; cdr3_aa: ASSQEFGTEGLAKNIQY
clone_size: NA; v_call: TRBV5-1; cdr3_aa: ARSPTAGGGYT
clone_size: NA; v_call: TRBV5-1; cdr3_aa: ASSLPRVPNTEAF
clone_size: NA; v_call: TRBV6-4; cdr3_aa: ASSAEAGGVGEQY
clone_size: NA; v_call: TRBV7-9; cdr3_aa: ASSFLAGGQETQY
clone_size: NA; v_call: TRBV18; cdr3_aa: ASSPGGKYGYT
clone_size: NA; v_call: TRBV19; cdr3_aa: ASSVLAGGSSTDTQY
clone_size: NA; v_call: TRBV28; cdr3_aa: ASIIEAGRPEAF
clone_size: NA; v_call: TRBV21-1; cdr3_aa: ASSSQGRDGANVLT
clone_size: NA; v_call: TRBV2; cdr3_aa: ASSLLHRDNAQPQH
clone_size: NA; v_call: TRBV27; cdr3_aa: ASSYRMNTEAF
clone_size: once; v_call: TRBV5-6; cdr3_aa: ASSPMGQGSYEQY
clone_size: NA; v_call: TRBV9; cdr3_aa: ASSVAGQGAPLH
clone_size: NA; v_call: TRBV27; cdr3_aa: ASSLLVQETQY
clone_size: NA; v_call: TRBV18; cdr3_aa: ASSPGGYEQY
clone_size: NA; v_call: TRBV28; cdr3_aa: ASKEGAKNIQY
clone_size: once; v_call: TRBV6-5; cdr3_aa: ASSLGRTDTQY
clone_size: NA; v_call: TRBV19; cdr3_aa: ASCTPTGKRWSGNTIY
clone_size: once; v_call: TRBV19; cdr3_aa: ASNRQGGNNSPLH
clone_size: NA; v_call: TRBV6-2/TRBV6-3; cdr3_aa: ASSYTPGTGGAHTEAF
clone_size: NA; v_call: TRBV10-3; cdr3_aa: AISESLAGSYEQY
clone_size: NA; v_call: TRBV30; cdr3_aa: AWSHRGAETQY
clone_size: many; v_call: TRBV30; cdr3_aa: AWSFGTGREKLF
clone_size: NA; v_call: TRBV28; cdr3_aa: ASSKRDRLWNTEAF
clone_size: NA; v_call: TRBV7-3; cdr3_aa: ASSFASGSTDTQY
clone_size: NA; v_call: TRBV5-1; cdr3_aa: ASSLVGSSGAF
clone_size: NA; v_call: TRBV11-3; cdr3_aa: ASSQGGVSSHEQY
clone_size: NA; v_call: TRBV7-9; cdr3_aa: ASSMTVPGNTIY
clone_size: once; v_call: TRBV5-1; cdr3_aa: ASSLTENYGYT
clone_size: NA; v_call: TRBV4-2; cdr3_aa: ASSQVGTVYNEQF
clone_size: NA; v_call: TRBV12-3/TRBV12-4; cdr3_aa: ASNTGVETEAF
clone_size: NA; v_call: TRBV24-1; cdr3_aa: ATSDSSRDTQY
clone_size: once; v_call: TRBV7-6; cdr3_aa: ASSSHLPGTSGRSYEQY
clone_size: NA; v_call: TRBV10-1; cdr3_aa: ASSAGLAGAETQY
clone_size: NA; v_call: TRBV10-3; cdr3_aa: AISETGGDEKLF
clone_size: NA; v_call: TRBV19; cdr3_aa: ASSSTDREETQY
clone_size: NA; v_call: TRBV3-1/TRBV3-2; cdr3_aa: ASALSTVNTEAF
clone_size: once; v_call: TRBV29-1; cdr3_aa: SAASPGAGANVLT
clone_size: NA; v_call: TRBV20-1; cdr3_aa: SATRPGQLI
clone_size: NA; v_call: TRBV5-1; cdr3_aa: ASSPNFGQETF
clone_size: few; v_call: TRBV20-1; cdr3_aa: SASSDRGFTEAF
clone_size: NA; v_call: TRBV29-1; cdr3_aa: SVRPELSYEQY
clone_size: few; v_call: TRBV4-1; cdr3_aa: ASSQVLSATNEKLF
clone_size: NA; v_call: TRBV5-8; cdr3_aa: ASSLYWQSSYNSPLH
clone_size: NA; v_call: TRBV10-3; cdr3_aa: AISEGARELNEKLF
clone_size: NA; v_call: TRBV6-6; cdr3_aa: ASSSTGTGGWGYT
clone_size: NA; v_call: TRBV7-9; cdr3_aa: ASSLRQGQETQY
clone_size: NA; v_call: TRBV19; cdr3_aa: ASSILAGTVNEQF
clone_size: NA; v_call: TRBV7-9; cdr3_aa: ASSSGLAVYNEQF
clone_size: NA; v_call: TRBV5-1; cdr3_aa: ASRGLAGDQETQY
clone_size: NA; v_call: TRBV19; cdr3_aa: ASRKDLGFNEKLF
clone_size: NA; v_call: TRBV18; cdr3_aa: ASSPPAQNTEAF
clone_size: NA; v_call: TRBV5-4; cdr3_aa: ASSLDAGLDNEQF